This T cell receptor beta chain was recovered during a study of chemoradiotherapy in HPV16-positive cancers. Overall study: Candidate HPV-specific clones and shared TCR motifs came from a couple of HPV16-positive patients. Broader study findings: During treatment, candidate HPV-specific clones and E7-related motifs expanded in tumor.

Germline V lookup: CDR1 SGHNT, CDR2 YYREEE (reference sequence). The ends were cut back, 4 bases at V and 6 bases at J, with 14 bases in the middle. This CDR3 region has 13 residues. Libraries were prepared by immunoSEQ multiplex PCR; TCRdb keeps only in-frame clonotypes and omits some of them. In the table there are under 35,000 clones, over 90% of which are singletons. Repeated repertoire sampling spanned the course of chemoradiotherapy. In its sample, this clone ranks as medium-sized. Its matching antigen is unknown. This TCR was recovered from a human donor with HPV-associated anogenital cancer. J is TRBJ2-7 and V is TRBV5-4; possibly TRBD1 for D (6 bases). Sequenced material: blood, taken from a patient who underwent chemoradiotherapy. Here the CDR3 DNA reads TGTGCCAGCAGCGTGACAGGTGTCGGCGAGCAGTACTTC. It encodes CASSVTGVGEQYF.